One and the same sample provided the 20 T cell receptor beta chains below, sequenced in a study of blood T cell repertoires in COVID-19. The protocol was immunoSEQ multiplex PCR, while the TCRdb copy is restricted to in-frame clones and leaves out a portion. The data show 100,000 or so clones, approximately 90% seen once. The sample comprised peripheral blood. Receptors originate from a man in his 60s with acute or convalescent COVID-19.

This chain links TRBV7-9 with TRBJ1-2; tentatively, D is TRBD1 (5 bases). This CDR3 is 14 amino acids long. The germline CDR1 and CDR2 sequences are SEHNR and FQNEAQ (reference sequence). V was pared by 3 bases and J by 4 bases, with 12 bases between. The CDR3 region is CASSFAQALYGYTF. CDR3 coding DNA: TGTGCCAGCAGCTTTGCACAGGCGCTCTATGGCTACACCTTC.

The V gene is TRBV5-6, the J gene TRBJ1-2; no definite D call. The CDR3 is 15 amino acids. The V end was cut by 0 bases, the J end by 4 bases, with 13 bases between. Germline CDR1 SGHDT, CDR2 YYEEEE. The DNA for the CDR3 is TGTGCCAGCAGCTTGGTCCACAGCCCCGGCTATGGCTACACCTTC. This gives the protein CASSLVHSPGYGYTF.

The chain uses TRBV11-2 and TRBJ1-2, with TRBD1 matching over 10 bases. Losses at the gene ends were 6 bases for V and 5 bases for J; bases not matched to a gene: 6. The germline V gene encodes CDR1 SGHAT and CDR2 FQNNGV. The CDR3 extends over 14 amino acids. This CDR3 is CASRRTGGSYGYTF. The CDR3 DNA reads TGTGCCAGCAGGCGGACAGGGGGATCTTATGGCTACACCTTC.

This clone is a singleton in its sample. The chain uses TRBV30 and TRBJ2-1; TRBD2 matches at 13 bases. J lost 8 bases, V lost 0 bases, and 7 bases had no gene match. In germline, CDR1 is GTSNPN, CDR2 SVGIG (reference sequence). This CDR3 has 16 amino acids. The CDR3 sequence is CAWSVPELAGGHEQFF. The CDR3, as DNA: TGTGCCTGGAGTGTTCCGGAACTAGCGGGAGGGCATGAGCAGTTCTTC.

V usage is TRBV3-1 (or the pseudogene TRBV3-2) and J usage is TRBJ2-2; 10 bases agree with TRBD2. The V segment lost 4 bases and the J segment 4 bases; nucleotides outside the gene matches: 9. Per the germline V gene, CDR1 is LGHDT and CDR2 is YNNKEL (reference sequence). This CDR3 comprises 17 residues. CDR3 nucleotide sequence: TGTGCCAGCAGCCGAAGCCTGAGCGGGGGGGCCACCGGGGAGCTGTTTTTT. This gives the protein CASSRSLSGGATGELFF.

A note on this clone: This sample includes further DNA sequences coding for the same CDR3. V gene TRBV5-1 combines with J gene TRBJ1-2, with a possible D match to TRBD1 (6 bases). The germline V gene has CDR1 SGHRS and CDR2 YFSETQ. CDR3 length: 14 amino acids. Trimming left V 0 bases short and J 2 bases short, with 8 bases between. CDR3 sequence (DNA): TGCGCCAGCAGCTTGGGGCAGGGGAACTATGGCTACACCTTC. It translates to CASSLGQGNYGYTF.

The chain carries TRBV5-1 and TRBJ1-2, with TRBD1 as a possible D gene (5 bases). Trimming removed 1 base from V and 7 bases from J, with 17 bases in between. The CDR3 spans 15 residues. CDR1 and CDR2 (germline): SGHRS, YFSETQ. CDR3: CASSLSGPDQGGYTF. The DNA for the CDR3 is TGCGCCAGCAGCTTGTCAGGGCCGGACCAGGGTGGCTACACCTTC.

The rearrangement uses TRBV30 and TRBJ2-2; weak D call: TRBD1 (5 bases). The CDR3 contains 12 residues. V was cut by 4 bases and J by 5 bases, with 8 bases left in between. Germline lookup yields CDR1 GTSNPN and CDR2 SVGIG (reference sequence). The CDR3: CAWKGNTGELFF. As DNA, the CDR3 is TGTGCCTGGAAGGGGAATACCGGGGAGCTGTTTTTT.

The V gene is TRBV19, the J gene TRBJ1-4; TRBD1 matches at 10 bases. The CDR3 is made up of 14 amino acids. Unmatched junction bases numbered 2, after V lost 5 bases and J lost 5 bases. The germline CDR1 and CDR2 sequences are LNHDA and SQIVND (reference sequence). As DNA, the CDR3 is TGTGCCAGTAGTGGGGACAGGGGAAATGAAAAACTGTTTTTT. Translation gives CASSGDRGNEKLFF.

The gene calls are TRBV27 and TRBJ2-2; 15 bases fit TRBD2. J gave up 4 bases and V 3 bases, and 9 bases lay outside the gene matches. In germline, CDR1 is MNHEY, CDR2 SMNVEV (reference sequence). This CDR3 contains 19 residues. The CDR3 loop reads CASSFSGTSGRRGTGELFF. CDR3 nucleotide sequence: TGTGCCAGCAGTTTCTCCGGGACTAGCGGGAGGCGAGGCACCGGGGAGCTGTTTTTT.

This rearrangement joins TRBV11-2 to TRBJ1-2, with a tentative D call TRBD1 (5 bases). The CDR3 is 12 amino acids. The germline V and J ends were trimmed by 2 bases and 6 bases, with 7 bases remaining between them. The germline gives CDR1 SGHAT, CDR2 FQNNGV. CDR3 region: CASSLKGDGYTF. For the CDR3, the DNA is TGTGCCAGCAGCTTAAAAGGGGATGGCTACACCTTC.

In its sample, this clone was seen once. The rearrangement links TRBV18 to TRBJ2-7; 8 nucleotides agree with TRBD1. Germline V CDR1 and CDR2: KGHSH, LQKENI. The trim removed 3 bases at V and 6 bases at J, leaving 13 bases unmatched. The CDR3 spans 16 residues. The DNA for the CDR3 is TGTGCCAGCTCACCTTCCTTGCAGCAGGGGGCGAGCGAGCAGTACTTC. Encoded protein: CASSPSLQQGASEQYF.

This clone is a singleton in its sample. The V call is TRBV2, the J call TRBJ1-1, with D tentatively TRBD1 (5 bases). CDR3 size: 13 residues. Germline assignment: CDR1 SNHLY and CDR2 FYNNEI. V was pared by 2 bases and J by 7 bases, with 11 bases between. CDR3 nucleotide sequence: TGTGCCAGCAGTGAATCGGGGGGTTTTGAAGCTTTCTTT. Protein sequence: CASSESGGFEAFF. Full variable domain (rest looked up from reference TRBV2 and TRBJ1-1): EPEVTQTPSHQVTQMGQEVILRCVPISNHLYFYWYRQILGQKVEFLVSFYNNEISEKSEIFDDQFSVERPDGSNFTLKIRSTKLEDSAMYFCASSESGGFEAFFGQGTRLTVV.

The chain employs TRBV9 and TRBJ2-7; 8 nucleotides agree with TRBD1. CDR1 and CDR2 from the germline V gene are SGDLS and YYNGEE. J gave up 5 bases and V 4 bases, and 17 bases lay outside the gene matches. This CDR3 comprises 17 residues. CDR3 region: CASSPEAGQGNFHEQYF. CDR3 DNA sequence: TGTGCCAGCAGCCCCGAGGCAGGACAGGGAAATTTCCACGAGCAGTACTTC.

V and J are TRBV7-6 and TRBJ2-5; D gene ambiguous. Per germline, CDR1 SGHVS and CDR2 FNYEAQ. The length of the CDR3 is 14 residues. The germline V and J ends were trimmed by 1 base and 2 bases, with 8 bases remaining between them. CDR3 loop: CASSLGSPQETQYF. The CDR3, as DNA: TGTGCCAGCAGCTTAGGGAGCCCTCAAGAGACCCAGTACTTC.

V gene TRBV9 combines with J gene TRBJ2-7, with 12 bases identical to TRBD2. The germline gives CDR1 SGDLS, CDR2 YYNGEE. This CDR3 region has 14 residues. J lost 5 bases, V lost 0 bases, and 0 bases had no gene match. This chain's CDR3 is CASSVASGRDEQYF. In DNA form, the CDR3 reads TGTGCCAGCAGCGTAGCTAGCGGGAGGGACGAGCAGTACTTC.

This clone was counted a few times. V is TRBV28 and J is TRBJ2-7; 8 nucleotides line up with TRBD1. Germline lookup yields CDR1 MDHEN and CDR2 SYDVKM. The CDR3 spans 17 residues. Trimming at V came to 5 bases and at J to 0 bases, leaving 12 bases not matched to a gene. CDR3 in amino acids: CASSLLPGQGYSYEQYF. The CDR3, as DNA: TGTGCCAGCAGTCTCCTACCTGGACAGGGATACTCCTACGAGCAGTACTTC.

The rearrangement joins TRBV5-4 to TRBJ2-3; weak D call: TRBD1 (5 bases). CDR3 length: 15 amino acids. Trimming took 2 bases from V and 0 from J, leaving 10 bases between them. The germline V gene encodes CDR1 SGHNT and CDR2 YYREEE (reference sequence). The CDR3 coding sequence is TGTGCCAGCAGCTTCAGGGCACCTAGCACAGATACGCAGTATTTT. Its translation is CASSFRAPSTDTQYF.

This chain connects TRBV27 to TRBJ2-1; 8 bases map to TRBD1. Trimming took 2 bases from V and 6 from J; bases not matched to a gene: 0. Germline CDR1 reads MNHEY; CDR2 reads SMNVEV (reference sequence). This CDR3 has 13 residues. The CDR3 sequence: CASSLTGGNEQFF. The DNA for the CDR3 is TGTGCCAGCAGTTTAACAGGGGGCAATGAGCAGTTCTTC.

This chain connects TRBV6-5 to TRBJ2-7, with 9 bases that match TRBD2. This CDR3 spans 15 amino acids. The junction had 4 bases not matched to a gene; V was cut back by 2 bases and J by 2 bases. Germline V gene sequence: CDR1 MNHEY, CDR2 SVGAGI. The DNA for the CDR3 is TGTGCCAGCAGTTACGGTAGCGGGAGTCCCTACGAGCAGTACTTC. It is translated as CASSYGSGSPYEQYF.